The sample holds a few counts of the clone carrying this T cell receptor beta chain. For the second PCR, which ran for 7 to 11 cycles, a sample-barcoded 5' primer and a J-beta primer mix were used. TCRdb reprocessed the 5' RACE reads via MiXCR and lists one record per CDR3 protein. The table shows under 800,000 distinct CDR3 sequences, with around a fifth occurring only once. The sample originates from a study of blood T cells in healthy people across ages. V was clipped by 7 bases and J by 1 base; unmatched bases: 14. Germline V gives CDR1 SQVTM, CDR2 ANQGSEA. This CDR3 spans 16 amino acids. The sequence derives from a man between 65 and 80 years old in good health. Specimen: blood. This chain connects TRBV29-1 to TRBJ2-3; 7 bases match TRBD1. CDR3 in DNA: TGCAGCGGCAAGGGGGCAAAACAGGGACGCACAGATACGCAGTATTTT. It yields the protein CSGKGAKQGRTDTQYF.